The 26 T cell receptor beta chains in this list originate from one sample, sequenced in a study of patients and donors after allogeneic stem cell transplantation. TCRdb reanalysed the RT-PCR reads using MiXCR and keeps one entry per CDR3 protein. The sample consists of 70,000 to 95,000 distinct CDR3 sequences, approximately 5.2% of them appearing once. Material for sequencing was blood, either unsorted or a sorted T cell fraction (not recorded which). The source is a human donor who was either an allogeneic HSCT recipient or a stem cell or donor lymphocyte infusion donor (not recorded which). It is not recorded whose cells these are; they may come from a transplant donor.

This clonotype was counted ten times or more. The chain is built from TRBV20-1 and TRBJ2-7; D is uncertain. V was pared by 1 base and J by 0 bases, with 10 bases between. Looked up from germline, CDR1 is DFQATT and CDR2 is SNEGSKA (reference sequence). The CDR3 runs 14 residues. The CDR3 region is CSARGQILSYEQYF. In DNA, the CDR3 is TGCAGTGCTAGAGGTCAAATCCTCTCCTACGAGCAGTACTTC.

There are many counts of this clonotype. The chain links TRBV20-1 to TRBJ1-5; maybe TRBD1 (5 bases). Germline V gene lookup returns CDR1 DFQATT and CDR2 SNEGSKA (reference sequence). The CDR3 totals 15 residues. V lost 4 bases, J lost 3 bases, and 16 bases lay in between. CDR3 nucleotide sequence: TGCAGTGCTACTCAGGGCCCCAGCGCCAATCAGCCCCAGCATTTT. Encoded protein: CSATQGPSANQPQHF.

By share of the sample, this clonotype is medium-sized. The chain carries TRBV10-2 and TRBJ1-5; D is unresolved. V shed 7 bases and J shed 0 bases, with 7 bases lying between them. The germline V gene has CDR1 WSHSY and CDR2 SAAADI. CDR3 length equals 13 residues. Here the CDR3 reads CASKRDSNQPQHF. The CDR3 DNA reads as TGCGCCAGCAAGAGGGATAGCAATCAGCCCCAGCATTTT.

Many counts were recorded for this clonotype. The chain employs TRBV5-5 and TRBJ2-1; the match to TRBD2 covers 7 bases. The CDR3 is 16 amino acids. Germline trimming cut 6 bases from V and 5 bases from J; bases unmatched to any gene: 14. Germline lookup yields CDR1 SGHKS and CDR2 YYEKEE (reference sequence). The CDR3 coding sequence is TGTGCCAGCATCCTTCGGGCGGGGGTATTAAACAATGAGCAGTTCTTC. Protein: CASILRAGVLNNEQFF.

This clonotype was picked up a small number of times. This sequence joins TRBV28 and TRBJ2-7; TRBD1 matches 7 bases. The CDR3 runs to 13 residues. The germline gives CDR1 MDHEN, CDR2 SYDVKM. With 6 bases clipped from V and 3 bases from J, the junction kept 5 bases outside the gene matches. CDR3 coding DNA: TGTGCCAGCAGCGAGGGACAGATCTACGAGCAGTACTTC. Its protein product is CASSEGQIYEQYF.

This chain uses TRBV10-1 with TRBJ2-7; 8 nucleotides match TRBD1. This CDR3 has 14 amino acids. Germline-derived CDR1 and CDR2 are WNHNN and SYGVQD (reference sequence). Trimming cost V 6 bases and J 1 base; bases outside gene matches: 5. The CDR3 coding sequence is TGCGCCAGCAGCACAGGGGGTTTATCCTACGAGCAGTACTTC. This translates into CASSTGGLSYEQYF.

The V gene is TRBV28, the J gene TRBJ1-1; perhaps TRBD1 as D (6 bases). Trimming stripped 5 bases from V and 1 base from J, with 11 bases between. This CDR3 has 14 amino acids. CDR1 and CDR2 (germline): MDHEN, SYDVKM. This chain's CDR3 is CASSLLGANTEAFF. Here the CDR3 DNA reads TGTGCCAGCAGTCTTTTGGGGGCGAACACTGAAGCTTTCTTT.

This clonotype was recorded at least ten times. The chain recombines TRBV20-1 with TRBJ1-5; 9 nucleotides align to TRBD1. The ends lost 5 bases at V and 3 bases at J; junction bases unmatched: 5. This CDR3 has 14 residues. Germline V lookup: CDR1 DFQATT, CDR2 SNEGSKA (reference sequence). The CDR3 coding sequence is TGCAGTGCTGCGACAGGGGGATTCAATCAGCCCCAGCATTTT. This translates into CSAATGGFNQPQHF.

This clonotype was detected a few times. The J gene is TRBJ2-5, the V gene TRBV5-1, with no clear D. The germline V and J ends were trimmed by 4 bases and 1 base, with 11 bases remaining between them. This CDR3 contains 14 residues. The germline CDR1 and CDR2 sequences are SGHRS and YFSETQ. CDR3 region: CASSRRGSQETQYF. Written as DNA, the CDR3 is TGCGCCAGCAGCCGCCGTGGCAGCCAAGAGACCCAGTACTTC.

The chain uses TRBV27 and TRBJ2-7; no definite D call. Germline V lookup: CDR1 MNHEY, CDR2 SMNVEV (reference sequence). V was pared by 5 bases and J by 0 bases, with 20 bases between. The CDR3 extends over 17 amino acids. The CDR3 spells CASSPLVGVQSSYEQYF. The CDR3 DNA follows: TGTGCCAGCAGTCCCCTTGTCGGTGTCCAGAGCTCCTACGAGCAGTACTTC.

This clonotype has ten or more counts. This chain's CDR3 is CASSWDALSGANVLTF. The CDR3, as DNA: TGTGCCAGCAGCTGGGACGCCCTCTCTGGGGCCAACGTCCTGACTTTC. The V and J genes are TRBV11-3 and TRBJ2-6; D could derive from TRBD1 or TRBD2 (5 bases each). The CDR3 totals 16 residues. CDR1 and CDR2 (germline): SGHNT, YENEEA. Trimming shortened V by 4 bases and J by 0 bases, and 10 bases separated the two germline ends.

The sample holds many counts of this clonotype. The gene calls are TRBV5-5 and TRBJ1-6; TRBD1 agrees at 7 bases. The V and J ends lost 0 bases and 6 bases, in that order; junction bases with no gene match: 6. The CDR3 sequence is 16 residues long. Per germline, CDR1 SGHKS and CDR2 YYEKEE (reference sequence). This CDR3 reads CASSLGQGSRNSPLHF. CDR3 sequence (DNA): TGTGCCAGCAGCTTGGGACAGGGTTCCCGTAATTCACCCCTCCACTTT.

This clonotype was seen many times. The chain uses TRBV28 and TRBJ1-2; D not resolved. CDR1 and CDR2 (germline): MDHEN, SYDVKM. This CDR3 has 13 amino acids. Trimming pared 6 bases from V and 6 bases from J, leaving 14 bases between. The CDR3, as DNA: TGTGCCAGCAGCTTACCAGCCGGGAATGGCTACACCTTC. It yields the protein CASSLPAGNGYTF.

This clonotype was seen once. A read error may explain this, as a much larger clone is one base away. The genes are TRBV12-3 or TRBV12-4 and TRBJ2-1; 7 bases line up with TRBD1. Unmatched junction bases numbered 16, after V lost 8 bases and J lost 12 bases. The CDR3 is 14 residues long. CDR3 DNA sequence: TGTGCCAGCGGTTACACAGGGGCTACGGCCGGGCAGTTCTTC. It translates to CASGYTGATAGQFF.

The rearrangement joins TRBV20-1 to TRBJ1-2; D possibly corresponds to TRBD1 (5 bases). This CDR3 has 15 amino acids. Germline CDR1 reads DFQATT; CDR2 reads SNEGSKA (reference sequence). V lost 0 bases and J 8 bases, leaving 19 bases between the germline ends. In DNA form, the CDR3 reads TGCAGTGCTAGAGATGAGGGACCTCGGCAGCAGGGCTACACCTTC. This gives the protein CSARDEGPRQQGYTF.

The sample holds a few counts of this clonotype. V is TRBV30 and J is TRBJ2-3; no clear D gene. The CDR3 contains 15 residues. The V gene's germline CDR1 is GTSNPN and CDR2 SVGIG (reference sequence). V lost 0 bases and J lost 0, with 10 bases in between. For the CDR3, the DNA is TGTGCCTGGAGTGTAATCGCCGGGAGCACAGATACGCAGTATTTT. Residues: CAWSVIAGSTDTQYF.

This clonotype appeared many times. The CDR3 nucleotides read TGCGCCAGCAGCGGAGGGACAGCTCAAAGCTACGAGCAGTACTTC. The encoded protein is CASSGGTAQSYEQYF. This chain links TRBV5-1 with TRBJ2-7; possible D gene TRBD1, 7 bases. Germline V gene lookup returns CDR1 SGHRS and CDR2 YFSETQ. This CDR3 spans 15 amino acids. The germline V and J ends were trimmed by 4 bases and 3 bases, with 17 bases remaining between them.

This clonotype was seen ten or more times. The chain is built from TRBV7-9 and TRBJ2-5, with D hard to call. Trimming took 3 bases from V and 1 from J, leaving 12 bases between them. CDR1 is SEHNR and CDR2 is FQNEAQ in the germline V gene (reference sequence). The CDR3 loop spans 15 amino acids. The CDR3 protein is CASSLDLGAQETQYF. DNA for the CDR3: TGTGCCAGCAGCTTGGACCTTGGAGCCCAAGAGACCCAGTACTTC.

Many counts were recorded for this clonotype. This chain links TRBV12-3 or TRBV12-4 with TRBJ1-3; TRBD1 aligns across 9 bases. Trimming took 4 bases from V and 3 from J; bases not matched to a gene: 4. The CDR3 totals 15 residues. The CDR3 sequence: CASSSQGAGGNTIYF. In DNA, the CDR3 is TGTGCCAGCAGTTCACAGGGGGCCGGTGGAAACACCATATATTTT.

This clonotype occurred many times. The rearrangement uses TRBV5-6 and TRBJ2-7; D possibly corresponds to TRBD2 (5 bases). The CDR3 runs 12 residues. Trimming shortened V by 2 bases and J by 6 bases, and 9 bases separated the two germline ends. Germline assignment: CDR1 SGHDT and CDR2 YYEEEE. The DNA for the CDR3 is TGTGCCAGCAGCTTATCCGGGATCGAGCAGTACTTC. It is translated as CASSLSGIEQYF.

This clonotype was seen at least ten times. The J gene is TRBJ2-5, the V gene TRBV9; 13 nucleotides line up with TRBD2. The CDR3 has 17 residues. V lost 4 bases to trimming and J lost 9 bases; unmatched junction nucleotides: 15. From germline, CDR1 is SGDLS and CDR2 YYNGEE. CDR3 in DNA: TGTGCCAGCAGCCCCGGACTAGCGGGGGATCCGAGGGGGTCCCAGTACTTC. This codes for CASSPGLAGDPRGSQYF.

This clonotype was seen ten or more times. The rearrangement links TRBV2 to TRBJ2-5; 9 bases fit TRBD1. J lost 5 bases, V lost 6 bases, and 10 bases had no gene match. The CDR3 extends over 15 amino acids. In germline, CDR1 is SNHLY, CDR2 FYNNEI. The CDR3 DNA reads as TGTGCCAGCAGAGCCGGGACAGGGAAATACGAGACCCAGTACTTC. Its translation: CASRAGTGKYETQYF.

This clonotype was seen ten or more times. The chain has TRBV5-1 and TRBJ2-2, with D perhaps matching TRBD2 (6 bases). This CDR3 has 17 residues. The V end lost 4 bases, the J end lost 6 bases, and 22 bases lay between the germline ends. The germline gives CDR1 SGHRS, CDR2 YFSETQ. The CDR3 region has the DNA TGCGCCAGCAGCCGGTTGGACCCGGGGAGGATGGCCGGGGAGCTGTTTTTT. It codes for CASSRLDPGRMAGELFF.

This clonotype was found a few times. The chain recombines TRBV11-2 with TRBJ2-6; D unclear. Germline CDR1 SGHAT, CDR2 FQNNGV. V dropped 4 bases and J dropped 1 base, with 11 bases sitting between them. The CDR3 spans 16 residues. The DNA of the CDR3 is TGTGCCAGCAGCTCTGGATGGGCATCTGGGGCCAACGTCCTGACTTTC. This translates into CASSSGWASGANVLTF.

This clonotype was recorded many times. V gene TRBV4-2 combines with J gene TRBJ2-1, with 11 bases matching TRBD2. CDR1 is LGHNA, CDR2 YNFKEQ, per germline. The CDR3 runs to 16 residues. The trim removed 1 base at V and 4 bases at J, leaving 3 bases unmatched. For the CDR3, the DNA is TGTGCCAGCAGCCAAGGGTCTAGCGGGGGGTACAATGAGCAGTTCTTC. It translates to CASSQGSSGGYNEQFF.

The chain recombines TRBV2 with TRBJ2-2; the D is unclear. Germline V lookup: CDR1 SNHLY, CDR2 FYNNEI. V shed 6 bases and J shed 3 bases, with 20 bases lying between them. CDR3 length equals 17 residues. CDR3 DNA: TGTGCCAGCAGACTGGACGGACCTAGTGGGGACACCGGGGAGCTGTTTTTT. Its protein product is CASRLDGPSGDTGELFF.